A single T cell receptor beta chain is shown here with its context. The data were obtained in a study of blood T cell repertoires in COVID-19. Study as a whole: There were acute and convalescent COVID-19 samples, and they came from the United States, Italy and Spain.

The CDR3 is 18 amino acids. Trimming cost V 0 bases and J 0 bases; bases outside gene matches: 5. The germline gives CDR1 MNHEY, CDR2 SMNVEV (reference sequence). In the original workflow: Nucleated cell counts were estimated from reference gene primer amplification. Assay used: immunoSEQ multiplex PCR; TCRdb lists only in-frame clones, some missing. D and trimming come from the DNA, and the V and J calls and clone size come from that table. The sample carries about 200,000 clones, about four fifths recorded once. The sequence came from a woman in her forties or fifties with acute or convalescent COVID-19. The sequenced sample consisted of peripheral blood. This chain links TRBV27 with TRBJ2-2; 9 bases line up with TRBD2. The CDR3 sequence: CASSLSPGLAANTGELFF. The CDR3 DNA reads TGTGCCAGCAGTTTATCTCCGGGACTAGCTGCGAACACCGGGGAGCTGTTTTTT.